This TCR beta chain comes out of a study of blood T cell repertoires in COVID-19. Turning to the study itself: Samples taken during acute and convalescent COVID-19 were collected in the United States, Italy and Spain.

Original data processing: Nucleated cell counts were estimated from reference gene primer amplification. Sequencing was performed with immunoSEQ multiplex PCR; in TCRdb, only in-frame clones are kept and a portion is missing. The V and J calls and clone size were taken over from that table, and D and trimming were inferred from the DNA. This table has around 140,000 clones, about 86% appearing once. This clone came up a few times. Sample: peripheral blood. The sequence was collected from a human donor in a cohort sampled during active COVID-19.

The CDR3 nucleotides read TGTGCCAGCAGTTCAGTGAACACTGAAGCTTTCTTT. Its protein product is CASSSVNTEAFF. The chain is built from TRBV6-5 and TRBJ1-1; D not certain. The CDR3 consists of 12 residues. Germline values: CDR1 MNHEY, CDR2 SVGAGI. Trimming removed 4 bases at V and 0 bases at J, with 3 bases between.